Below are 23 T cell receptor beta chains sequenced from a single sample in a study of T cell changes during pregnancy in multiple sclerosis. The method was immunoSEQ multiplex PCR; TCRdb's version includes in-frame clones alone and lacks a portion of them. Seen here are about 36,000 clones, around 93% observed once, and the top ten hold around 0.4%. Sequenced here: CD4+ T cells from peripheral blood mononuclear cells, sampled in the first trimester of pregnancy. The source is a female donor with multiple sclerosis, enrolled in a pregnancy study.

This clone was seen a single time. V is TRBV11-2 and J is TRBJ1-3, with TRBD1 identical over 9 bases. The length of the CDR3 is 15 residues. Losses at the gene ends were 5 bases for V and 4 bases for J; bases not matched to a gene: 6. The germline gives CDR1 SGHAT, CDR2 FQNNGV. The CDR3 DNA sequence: TGTGCCAGCAGCCCCCCCGGGACAGGGGGAAACACCATATATTTT. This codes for CASSPPGTGGNTIYF.

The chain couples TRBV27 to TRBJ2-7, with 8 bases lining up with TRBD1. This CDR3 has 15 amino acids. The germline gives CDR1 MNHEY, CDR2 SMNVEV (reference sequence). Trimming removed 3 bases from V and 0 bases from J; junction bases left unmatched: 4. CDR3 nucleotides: TGTGCCAGCAGTTTGAGGACAGGGATCTCCTACGAGCAGTACTTC. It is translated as CASSLRTGISYEQYF.

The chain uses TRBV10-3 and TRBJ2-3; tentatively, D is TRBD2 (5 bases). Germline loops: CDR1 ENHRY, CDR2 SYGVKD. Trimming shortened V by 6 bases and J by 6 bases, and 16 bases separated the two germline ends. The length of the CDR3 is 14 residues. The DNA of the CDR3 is TGTGCCATCAGGAGAGAGCGAGGCGGGGATACGCAGTATTTT. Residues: CAIRRERGGDTQYF.

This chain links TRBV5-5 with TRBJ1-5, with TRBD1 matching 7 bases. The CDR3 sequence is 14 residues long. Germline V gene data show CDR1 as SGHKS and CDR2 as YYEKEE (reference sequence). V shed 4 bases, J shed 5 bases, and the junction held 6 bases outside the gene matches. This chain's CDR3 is CASSTGTVDQPQHF. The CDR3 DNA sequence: TGTGCCAGCAGCACTGGGACAGTAGATCAGCCCCAGCATTTT.

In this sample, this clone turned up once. CDR3 nucleotide sequence: TGTGCCAGCAGCCAGACTAGCGGCCCTTACAATGAGCAGTTCTTC. Amino acids: CASSQTSGPYNEQFF. This chain links TRBV11-2 with TRBJ2-1; the match to TRBD2 covers 9 bases. With V trimmed by 5 bases and J by 4 bases, 6 bases remained unmatched. This CDR3 comprises 15 residues. Looked up from germline, CDR1 is SGHAT and CDR2 is FQNNGV.

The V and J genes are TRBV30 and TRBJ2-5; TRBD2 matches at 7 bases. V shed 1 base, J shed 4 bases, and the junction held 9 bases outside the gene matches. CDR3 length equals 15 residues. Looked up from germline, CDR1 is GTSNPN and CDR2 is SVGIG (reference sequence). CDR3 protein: CAWSDMGGRGETQYF. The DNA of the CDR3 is TGTGCCTGGAGTGACATGGGCGGGAGAGGAGAGACCCAGTACTTC. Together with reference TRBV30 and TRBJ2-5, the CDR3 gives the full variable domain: SQTIHQWPATLVQPVGSPLSLECTVEGTSNPNLYWYRQAAGRGLQLLFYSVGIGQISSEVPQNLSASRPQDRQFILSSKKLLLSDSGFYLCAWSDMGGRGETQYFGPGTRLLVL.

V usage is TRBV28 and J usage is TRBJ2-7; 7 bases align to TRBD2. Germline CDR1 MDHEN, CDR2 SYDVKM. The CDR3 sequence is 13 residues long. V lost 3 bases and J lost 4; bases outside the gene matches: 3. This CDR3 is CASSFGGRYEQYF. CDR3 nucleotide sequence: TGTGCCAGCAGTTTCGGGGGGAGGTACGAGCAGTACTTC.

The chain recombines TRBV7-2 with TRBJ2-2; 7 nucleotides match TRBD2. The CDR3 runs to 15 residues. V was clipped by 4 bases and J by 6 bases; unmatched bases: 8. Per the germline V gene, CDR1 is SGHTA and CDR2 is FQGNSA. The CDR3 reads CASSSRLARPGELFF. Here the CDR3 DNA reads TGTGCCAGCAGCTCCCGACTAGCTAGGCCCGGGGAGCTGTTTTTT.

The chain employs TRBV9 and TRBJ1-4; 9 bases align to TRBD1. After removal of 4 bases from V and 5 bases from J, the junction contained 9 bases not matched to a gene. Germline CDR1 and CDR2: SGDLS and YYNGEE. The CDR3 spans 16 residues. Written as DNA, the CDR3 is TGTGCCAGCAGCTTATGGGGGGACAGGGTGAATGAAAAACTGTTTTTT. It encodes CASSLWGDRVNEKLFF.

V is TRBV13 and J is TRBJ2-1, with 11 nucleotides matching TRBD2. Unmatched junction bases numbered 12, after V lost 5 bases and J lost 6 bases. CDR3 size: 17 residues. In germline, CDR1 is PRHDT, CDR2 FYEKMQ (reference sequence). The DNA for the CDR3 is TGTGCCAGCAGCCCCACTAGCGGGAGCCTCGGCCGCAATGAGCAGTTCTTC. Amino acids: CASSPTSGSLGRNEQFF. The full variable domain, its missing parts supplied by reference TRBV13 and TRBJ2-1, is AAGVIQSPRHLIKEKRETATLKCYPIPRHDTVYWYQQGPGQDPQFLISFYEKMQSDKGSIPDRFSAQQFSDYHSELNMSSLELGDSALYFCASSPTSGSLGRNEQFFGPGTRLTVL.

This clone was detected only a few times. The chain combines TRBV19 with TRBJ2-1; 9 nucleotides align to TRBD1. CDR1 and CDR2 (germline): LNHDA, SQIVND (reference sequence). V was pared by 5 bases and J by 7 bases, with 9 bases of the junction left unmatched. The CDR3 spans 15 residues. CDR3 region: CASSLTGGAVNEQFF. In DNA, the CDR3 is TGTGCCAGTAGTCTTACAGGGGGCGCGGTTAATGAGCAGTTCTTC.

The CDR3 sequence: CASSGGQDNQPQHF. CDR3 coding DNA: TGTGCCAGCAGCGGAGGGCAGGACAATCAGCCCCAGCATTTT. V is TRBV9 and J is TRBJ1-5; D gene ambiguous. The CDR3 is made up of 14 amino acids. The V gene lost 3 bases and the J gene lost 3 bases, with 10 bases spanning the gap. Germline assignment: CDR1 SGDLS and CDR2 YYNGEE.

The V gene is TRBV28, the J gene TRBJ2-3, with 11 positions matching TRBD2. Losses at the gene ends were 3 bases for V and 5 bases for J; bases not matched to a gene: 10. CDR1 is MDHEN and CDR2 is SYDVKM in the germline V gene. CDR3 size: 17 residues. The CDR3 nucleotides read TGTGCCAGCAGTTTTATCGGACTAGCGGGTGGGGGAGATACGCAGTATTTT. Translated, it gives CASSFIGLAGGGDTQYF.

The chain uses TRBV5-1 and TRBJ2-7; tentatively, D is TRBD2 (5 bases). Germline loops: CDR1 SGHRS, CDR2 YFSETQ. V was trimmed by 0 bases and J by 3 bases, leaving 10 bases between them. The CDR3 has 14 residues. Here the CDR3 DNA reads TGCGCCAGCAGCTTGGGCCTAGCAAGCTACGAGCAGTACTTC. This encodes CASSLGLASYEQYF.

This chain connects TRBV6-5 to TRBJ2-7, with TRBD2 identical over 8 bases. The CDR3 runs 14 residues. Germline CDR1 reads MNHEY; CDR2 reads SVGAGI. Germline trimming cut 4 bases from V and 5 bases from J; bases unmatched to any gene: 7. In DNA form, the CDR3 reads TGTGCCAGCAGTTCCGGGACTAGTTCCCACGAGCAGTACTTC. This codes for CASSSGTSSHEQYF.

The CDR3 bases are TGTGCCAGCAGCCCGCGAGGGGGCAGCTTTGAAGCTTTCTTT. It codes for CASSPRGGSFEAFF. The chain carries TRBV7-9 and TRBJ1-1, with 7 positions matching TRBD1. The length of the CDR3 is 14 residues. V was pared by 5 bases and J by 7 bases, with 10 bases of the junction left unmatched. Germline V lookup: CDR1 SEHNR, CDR2 FQNEAQ (reference sequence). The full variable domain, rest sourced from reference TRBV7-9 and TRBJ1-1, is DTGVSQNPRHKITKRGQNVTFRCDPISEHNRLYWYRQTLGQGPEFLTYFQNEAQLEKSRLLSDRFSAERPKGSFSTLEIQRTEQGDSAMYLCASSPRGGSFEAFFGQGTRLTVV.

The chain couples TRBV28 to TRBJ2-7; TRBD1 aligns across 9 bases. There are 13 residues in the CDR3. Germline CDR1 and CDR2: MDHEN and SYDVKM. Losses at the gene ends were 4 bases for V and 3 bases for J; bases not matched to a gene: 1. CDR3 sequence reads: CASSSTGGYEQYF. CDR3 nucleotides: TGTGCCAGCAGTTCGACAGGGGGCTACGAGCAGTACTTC.

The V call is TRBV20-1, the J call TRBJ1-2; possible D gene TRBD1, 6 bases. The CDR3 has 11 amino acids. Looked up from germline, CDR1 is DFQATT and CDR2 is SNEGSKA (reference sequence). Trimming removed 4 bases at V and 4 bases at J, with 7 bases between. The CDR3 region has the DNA TGCAGTGCTAACAGGGCCTATGGCTACACCTTC. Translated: CSANRAYGYTF.

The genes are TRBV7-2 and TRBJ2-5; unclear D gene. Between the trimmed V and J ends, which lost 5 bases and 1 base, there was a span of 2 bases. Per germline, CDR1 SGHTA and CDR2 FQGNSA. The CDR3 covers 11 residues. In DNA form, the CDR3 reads TGTGCCAGCAGCCTCCAAGAGACCCAGTACTTC. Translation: CASSLQETQYF. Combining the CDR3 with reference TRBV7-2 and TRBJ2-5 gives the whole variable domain GAGVSQSPSNKVTEKGKDVELRCDPISGHTALYWYRQSLGQGLEFLIYFQGNSAPDKSGLPSDRFSAERTGGSVSTLTIQRTQQEDSAVYLCASSLQETQYFGPGTRLLVL.

In DNA, the CDR3 is TGTGCCAGCAGCTTAAACGCGGGCCTCTCCTACAATGAGCAGTTCTTC. This sequence encodes CASSLNAGLSYNEQFF. The chain has TRBV7-3 and TRBJ2-1, with a weak D call TRBD2 (5 bases). Trimming took 1 base from V and 0 from J, leaving 10 bases between them. Germline V gene sequence: CDR1 SGHTA, CDR2 FQGTGA. The CDR3 spans 16 residues.

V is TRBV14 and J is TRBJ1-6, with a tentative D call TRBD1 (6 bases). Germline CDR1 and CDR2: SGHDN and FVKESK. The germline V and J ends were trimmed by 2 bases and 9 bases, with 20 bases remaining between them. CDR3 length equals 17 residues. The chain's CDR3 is CASSQQSGDRGASPLHF. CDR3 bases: TGTGCCAGCAGCCAACAATCAGGGGATCGGGGGGCTTCACCCCTCCACTTT.

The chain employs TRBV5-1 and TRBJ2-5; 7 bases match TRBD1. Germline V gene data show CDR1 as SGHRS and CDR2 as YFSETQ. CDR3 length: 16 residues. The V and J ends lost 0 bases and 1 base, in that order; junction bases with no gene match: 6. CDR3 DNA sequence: TGCGCCAGCAGCTTGGCCCTCCGGGACAGCCAAGAGACCCAGTACTTC. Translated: CASSLALRDSQETQYF.

The CDR3 protein is CASSPTERHQQYF. In DNA form, the CDR3 reads TGTGCCAGCTCACCGACGGAGCGGCATCAGCAGTACTTC. V gene TRBV18 combines with J gene TRBJ2-7, with D perhaps matching TRBD2 (5 bases). The CDR3 spans 13 residues. V shed 3 bases and J shed 8 bases, with 14 bases lying between them. The germline V gene has CDR1 KGHSH and CDR2 LQKENI.